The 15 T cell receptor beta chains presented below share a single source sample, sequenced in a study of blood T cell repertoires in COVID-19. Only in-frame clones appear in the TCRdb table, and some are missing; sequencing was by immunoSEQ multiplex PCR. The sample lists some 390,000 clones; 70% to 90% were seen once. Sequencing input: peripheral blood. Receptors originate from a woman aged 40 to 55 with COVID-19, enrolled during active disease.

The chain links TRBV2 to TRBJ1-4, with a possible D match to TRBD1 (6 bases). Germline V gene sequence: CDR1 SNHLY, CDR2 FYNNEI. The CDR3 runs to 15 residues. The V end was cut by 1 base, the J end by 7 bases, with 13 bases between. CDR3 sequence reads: CASSEEGGGIEKLFF. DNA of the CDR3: TGTGCCAGCAGTGAAGAGGGAGGGGGGATTGAAAAACTGTTTTTT.

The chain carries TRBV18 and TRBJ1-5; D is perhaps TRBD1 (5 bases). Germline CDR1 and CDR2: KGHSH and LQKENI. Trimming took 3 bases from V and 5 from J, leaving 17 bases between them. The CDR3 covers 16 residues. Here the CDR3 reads CASSPAPDSAHQPQHF. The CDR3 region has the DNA TGTGCCAGCTCACCCGCGCCCGACAGCGCCCATCAGCCCCAGCATTTT. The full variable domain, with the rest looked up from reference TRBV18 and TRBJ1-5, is NAGVMQNPRHLVRRRGQEARLRCSPMKGHSHVYWYRQLPEEGLKFMVYLQKENIIDESGMPKERFSAEFPKEGPSILRIQQVVRGDSAAYFCASSPAPDSAHQPQHFGDGTRLSIL.

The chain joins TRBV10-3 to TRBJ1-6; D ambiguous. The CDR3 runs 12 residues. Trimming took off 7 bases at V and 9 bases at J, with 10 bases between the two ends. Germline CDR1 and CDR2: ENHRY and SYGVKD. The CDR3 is CAIIDRSSPLHF. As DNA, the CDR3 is TGTGCCATCATTGATAGGAGTTCACCCCTCCACTTT.

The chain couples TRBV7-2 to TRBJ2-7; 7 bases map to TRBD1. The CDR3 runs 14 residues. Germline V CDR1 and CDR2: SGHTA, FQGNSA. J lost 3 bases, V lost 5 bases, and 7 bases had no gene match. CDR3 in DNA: TGTGCCAGCAGCCCGGCCGGGACAGACTACGAGCAGTACTTC. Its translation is CASSPAGTDYEQYF.

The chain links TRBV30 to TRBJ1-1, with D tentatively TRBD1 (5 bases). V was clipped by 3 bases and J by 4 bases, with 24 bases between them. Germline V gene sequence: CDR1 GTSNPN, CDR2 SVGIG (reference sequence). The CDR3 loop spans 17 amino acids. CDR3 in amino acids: CAWRGGGSSPGGTEAFF. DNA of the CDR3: TGTGCCTGGAGGGGTGGAGGGAGCTCCCCTGGGGGCACTGAAGCTTTCTTT.

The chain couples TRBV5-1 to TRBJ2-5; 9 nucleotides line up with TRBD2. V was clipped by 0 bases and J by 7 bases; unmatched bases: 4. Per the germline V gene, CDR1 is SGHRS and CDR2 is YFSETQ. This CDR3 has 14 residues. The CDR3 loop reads CASSLGPAGGTQYF. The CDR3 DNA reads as TGCGCCAGCAGCTTGGGTCCAGCGGGAGGGACCCAGTACTTC.

This CDR3 is CASSLQGGGTEAFF. The CDR3 bases are TGTGCCAGCAGCTTGCAGGGAGGAGGCACTGAAGCTTTCTTT. V is TRBV5-4 and J is TRBJ1-1; D is perhaps TRBD1 (5 bases). The CDR3 sequence is 14 residues long. V gave up 1 base and J gave up 4 bases, with 11 bases separating them. The germline CDR1 and CDR2 sequences are SGHNT and YYREEE (reference sequence).

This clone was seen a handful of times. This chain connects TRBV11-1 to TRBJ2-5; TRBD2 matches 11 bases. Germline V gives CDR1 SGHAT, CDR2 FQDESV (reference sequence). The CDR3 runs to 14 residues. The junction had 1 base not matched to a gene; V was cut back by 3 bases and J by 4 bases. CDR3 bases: TGTGCCAGCAGCTTCGGGACTAGCGGAGAGACCCAGTACTTC. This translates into CASSFGTSGETQYF.

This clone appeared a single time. This chain's CDR3 is CASSPRQGGNTIYF. DNA for the CDR3: TGTGCCAGCAGCCCGCGGCAGGGTGGAAACACCATATATTTT. The chain recombines TRBV5-4 with TRBJ1-3, with D maybe TRBD1 (5 bases). Germline V gene lookup returns CDR1 SGHNT and CDR2 YYREEE (reference sequence). There are 14 residues in the CDR3. V was shortened by 4 bases and J by 3 bases, with 11 bases between the two germline ends.

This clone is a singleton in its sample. The CDR3 loop is CASSASGHDTDTQYF. The CDR3 nucleotides read TGTGCCAGCAGCGCTAGCGGCCATGACACAGATACGCAGTATTTT. The chain combines TRBV9 with TRBJ2-3; 7 bases map to TRBD2. Per the germline V gene, CDR1 is SGDLS and CDR2 is YYNGEE. The CDR3 runs 15 residues. Trimming cost V 3 bases and J 2 bases; bases outside gene matches: 6. Full variable domain (outside the CDR3, taken from reference TRBV9 and TRBJ2-3): DSGVTQTPKHLITATGQRVTLRCSPRSGDLSVYWYQQSLDQGLQFLIQYYNGEERAKGNILERFSAQQFPDLHSELNLSSLELGDSALYFCASSASGHDTDTQYFGPGTRLTVL.

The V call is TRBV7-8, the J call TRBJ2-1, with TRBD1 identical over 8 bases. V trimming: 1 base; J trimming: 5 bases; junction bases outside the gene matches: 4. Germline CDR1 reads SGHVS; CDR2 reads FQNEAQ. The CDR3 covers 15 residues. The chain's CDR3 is CASSLGTGRNNEQFF. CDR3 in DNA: TGTGCCAGCAGCTTAGGGACAGGGAGGAACAATGAGCAGTTCTTC.

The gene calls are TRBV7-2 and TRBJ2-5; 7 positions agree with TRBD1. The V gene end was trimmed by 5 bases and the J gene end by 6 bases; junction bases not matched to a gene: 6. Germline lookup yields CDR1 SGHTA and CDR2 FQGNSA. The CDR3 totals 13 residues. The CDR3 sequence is CASSVNRGKTQYF. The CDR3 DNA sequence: TGTGCCAGCAGCGTGAACAGGGGCAAGACCCAGTACTTC.

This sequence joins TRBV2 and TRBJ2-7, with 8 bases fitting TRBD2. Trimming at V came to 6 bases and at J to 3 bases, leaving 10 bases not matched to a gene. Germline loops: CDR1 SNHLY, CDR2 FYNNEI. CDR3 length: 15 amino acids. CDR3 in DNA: TGTGCCAGCAGCCCTCGAGCGGGAGAGTTCTACGAGCAGTACTTC. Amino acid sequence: CASSPRAGEFYEQYF. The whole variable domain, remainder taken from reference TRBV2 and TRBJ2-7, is EPEVTQTPSHQVTQMGQEVILRCVPISNHLYFYWYRQILGQKVEFLVSFYNNEISEKSEIFDDQFSVERPDGSNFTLKIRSTKLEDSAMYFCASSPRAGEFYEQYFGPGTRLTVT.

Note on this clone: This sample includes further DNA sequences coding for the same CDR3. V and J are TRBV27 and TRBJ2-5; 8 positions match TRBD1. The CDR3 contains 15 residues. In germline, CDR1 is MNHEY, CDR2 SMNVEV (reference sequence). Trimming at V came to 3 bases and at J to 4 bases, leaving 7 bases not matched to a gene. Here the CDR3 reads CASSFTGTGGETQYF. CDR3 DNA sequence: TGTGCCAGCAGTTTTACAGGAACAGGGGGAGAGACCCAGTACTTC.

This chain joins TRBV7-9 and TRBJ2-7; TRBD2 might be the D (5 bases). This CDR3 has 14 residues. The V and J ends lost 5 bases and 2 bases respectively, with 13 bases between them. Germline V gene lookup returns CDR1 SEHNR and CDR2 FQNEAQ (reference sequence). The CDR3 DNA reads TGTGCCAGCAGCCCGGGGTATAACCCCTACGAGCAGTACTTC. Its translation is CASSPGYNPYEQYF.